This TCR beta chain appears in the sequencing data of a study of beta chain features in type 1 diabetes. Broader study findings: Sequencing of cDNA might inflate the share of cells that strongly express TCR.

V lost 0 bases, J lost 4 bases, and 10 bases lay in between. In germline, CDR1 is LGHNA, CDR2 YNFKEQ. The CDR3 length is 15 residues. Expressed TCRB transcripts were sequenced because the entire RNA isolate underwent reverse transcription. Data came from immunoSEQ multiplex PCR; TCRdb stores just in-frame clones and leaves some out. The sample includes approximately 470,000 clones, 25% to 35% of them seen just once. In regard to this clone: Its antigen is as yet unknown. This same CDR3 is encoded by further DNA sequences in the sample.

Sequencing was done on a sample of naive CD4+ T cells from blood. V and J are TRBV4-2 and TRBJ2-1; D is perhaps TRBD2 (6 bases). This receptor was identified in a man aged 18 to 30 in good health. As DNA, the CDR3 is TGTGCCAGCAGCCAAGACTGGAGGGCGTACAATGAGCAGTTCTTC. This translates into CASSQDWRAYNEQFF.